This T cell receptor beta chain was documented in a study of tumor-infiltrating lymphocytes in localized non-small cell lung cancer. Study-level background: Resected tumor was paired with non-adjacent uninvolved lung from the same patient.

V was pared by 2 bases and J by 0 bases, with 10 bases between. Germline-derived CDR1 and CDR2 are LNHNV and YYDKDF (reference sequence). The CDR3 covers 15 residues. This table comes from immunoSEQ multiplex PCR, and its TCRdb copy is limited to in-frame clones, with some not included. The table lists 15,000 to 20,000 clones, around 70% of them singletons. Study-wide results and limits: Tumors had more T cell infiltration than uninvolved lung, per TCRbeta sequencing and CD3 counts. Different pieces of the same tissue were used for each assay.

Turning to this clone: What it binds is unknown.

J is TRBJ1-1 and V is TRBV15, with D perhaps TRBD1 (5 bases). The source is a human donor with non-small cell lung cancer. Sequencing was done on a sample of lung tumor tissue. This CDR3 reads CATSRLRGMNTEAFF. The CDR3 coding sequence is TGTGCCACCAGCAGATTGAGGGGTATGAACACTGAAGCTTTCTTT. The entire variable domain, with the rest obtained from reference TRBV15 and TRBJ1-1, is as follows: DAMVIQNPRYQVTQFGKPVTLSCSQTLNHNVMYWYQQKSSQAPKLLFHYYDKDFNNEADTPDNFQSRRPNTSFCFLDIRSPGLGDTAMYLCATSRLRGMNTEAFFGQGTRLTVV.